The clone carrying this T cell receptor beta chain was detected ten times or more. Time point denoted: patch test 2, 6 weeks after DPC sensitization. Treatment indicated: therapeutic diphenylcyclopropenone sensitization with weekly scalp DPC. This entry comes from a study of human T cells and chemical hapten exposure. Per germline, CDR1 GTSNPN and CDR2 SVGIG (reference sequence). V lost 3 bases and J lost 2, with 4 bases in between. The CDR3 covers 12 residues. In TCRdb, the RACE reads were re-called with MiXCR into one record per CDR3 protein. Of 69,000 or so distinct CDR3 sequences listed, 10% were seen once; the top ten hold 6.8%.

The chain combines TRBV30 with TRBJ2-2; no clear D gene. The sequences come from whole blood, collected in connection with sensitization to the hapten diphenylcyclopropenone (DPC). The sequence derives from a woman between 45 and 65 years old with alopecia areata. Some clones in this sample may be carry-over from other donors' samples. CDR3 sequence (DNA): TGTGCCTGGAGAATCAACACCGGGGAGCTGTTTTTT. This translates into CAWRINTGELFF.